This T cell receptor (beta chain) was retrieved from a study of blood T cell repertoires in COVID-19. In the study overall: There were acute and convalescent COVID-19 samples, and they came from the United States, Italy and Spain. T cells, B-cell-depleted T cells, or PBMCs provided the cDNA or gDNA that served as material.

Original handling: The assay estimated nucleated cells by amplifying reference gene primers. The assay was immunoSEQ multiplex PCR, and TCRdb's table has in-frame clones only and misses some. That table gives V, J and clone size, and the DNA gave D and trimming. This sample yields about 300,000 clones, of which roughly 85% are seen a single time; more than 10% belongs to the top ten. Germline lookup yields CDR1 KGHSH and CDR2 LQKENI. The CDR3 extends over 14 amino acids. V dropped 6 bases and J dropped 2 bases, with 13 bases sitting between them. The sequenced sample was peripheral blood. The clonotype comes from a human donor in a cohort sampled during active COVID-19. The genes are TRBV18 and TRBJ2-5, with a possible D match to TRBD1 (6 bases). CDR3 DNA: TGTGCCAGCTCTAACCAGAGGGGGCAAGAGACCCAGTACTTC. It is translated as CASSNQRGQETQYF.